This entry is about one TCR beta chain. The CDR3 does not close with the conserved phenylalanine or tryptophan, likely indicating a read error. This sample was taken from a study of read filtering for tumor transcriptome and immune sequencing. This library used approximately 0.4 ug RNA and molecular barcoded adaptors spanning alpha/delta and beta/gamma chains. One entry per CDR3 protein results from TCRdb running MiXCR on the reads. This table has around 60,000 distinct CDR3 sequences, around 21% appearing once. The receptor was derived from a donor aged 40 or over with multiple myeloma. The sample was a population of CD138-negative cells sorted from bone marrow.

The CDR3 coding sequence is TGTGCCAGCAGCCGGGAATGGAGGAGGGCTTTCTTA. Translation: CASSREWRRAFL. The chain has TRBV5-6 and TRBJ1-1; D is undetermined. This CDR3 has 12 amino acids. Germline CDR1 reads SGHDT; CDR2 reads YYEEEE. V gave up 4 bases and J gave up 11 bases, with 15 bases separating them.